The present TCR beta chain was sequenced within a study of blood T cell repertoires in COVID-19. Study-level background: Both acute and convalescent COVID-19 samples were obtained from the United States, Italy and Spain. Sources were T cells, B-cell-depleted T cells, or PBMCs; the material itself was cDNA or gDNA.

Per the original methods: Counts of nucleated cells, estimated from reference gene primer amplification, were obtained. TCRdb's table, derived via immunoSEQ multiplex PCR, lists solely in-frame clones and lacks some. That table gives V, J and clone size, and the DNA gave D and trimming. The top ten hold approximately 3.8% of the sample, which has over 130,000 clones, approximately 84% seen once. In this sample, this clone turned up a few times. The V gene lost 2 bases and the J gene lost 1 base, with 15 bases spanning the gap. The CDR3 is made up of 16 amino acids. Germline assignment: CDR1 SEHNR and CDR2 FQNEAQ (reference sequence).

The TCR comes from a woman aged 60-75 years with acute or convalescent COVID-19. Specimen: peripheral blood. The chain combines TRBV7-9 with TRBJ2-7, with D hard to call. The CDR3 DNA follows: TGTGCCAGCAGCTTATATGGCGGTGGTAGTTCCTACGAGCAGTACTTC. The encoded protein is CASSLYGGGSSYEQYF.